This TCR beta chain is from a study of T-cell memory formation after mild COVID-19 (dated by TCRdb to about 2021). About the investigation overall: TCR sequence clusters from the two donors were largely donor specific. Longitudinal TCRalpha and TCRbeta repertoire sequencing tracked T-cell clones expanding and contracting after mild COVID-19 in a couple of donors. Two young, previously healthy adult volunteers made up the cohort, one male and one female.

Notes on this clonotype: Its antigen target is currently unknown. Base qualities are not recorded, but no much larger clone differs from it by a single base.

Study-level results and caveats: From day 15 to 85, contracting clones showed balanced CD4/CD8 phenotypes, whereas a second wave of clones that expanded from day 15 to 37 leaned towards CD4+. Only a couple of mild cases were covered in the study, and larger cohorts including severe cases with pre-infection samples were considered necessary. Contracting CD4+ clones turned up mainly in the CM and EM memory subsets, whereas EMRA was where CD8+ clones were enriched. The detection of some responding clones in pre-infection memory suggests that pre-existing cross-reactive memory T cells joined the SARS-CoV-2 response. SARS-CoV-2 specificity of the second-wave clones peaking on day 37 was not confirmed.

TCRdb names Illumina NovaSeq 6000 as the instrument used. Using 5'RACE with constant-segment primers, TCRalpha and TCRbeta cDNA libraries were constructed, with sample barcodes and unique molecular identifiers added in the process. RNA was extracted from every sample with Trizol reagent. Libraries were amplified in two PCR steps, with a second sample barcode and Illumina TruSeq adapters added in the second step. Libraries were sequenced on an Illumina NovaSeq with 2 x 150 bp paired-end reads. The authors' pipeline ran thus. Reads were demultiplexed and collapsed into UMI-guided consensus sequences with migec v1.2.7. Using mixcr v2.1.11, UMI consensuses were aligned to TRA and TRB V and J templates and then assembled into clonotypes. Clonotypes were classified as expanded or contracted when called significant by both edgeR and NoisET, with noise models trained on biological replicates. For edgeR calls, the cutoffs were a false discovery rate-adjusted p below 0.01 and a log2 fold-change threshold of 1. As an exploratory analysis of dynamics, max-normalized trajectories of the 1000 most abundant clonotypes were examined with PCA combined with hierarchical clustering. Separately sequenced CD4+ and CD8+ repertoires were used to assign a CD4 or CD8 phenotype to each responding clone. TCRdb trimmed the raw reads at Q25, called clones with MiXCR and kept productive beta chains. Every CDR3 protein is listed once, alongside the most common genes and DNA of its rows. The V and J calls shown here were made by TCRdb, not taken from the authors' results. This sample has hundreds of thousands of distinct CDR3 sequences in its table, and around 20% of those were observed once. In total, the top ten clones hold about 12% of the sample.

Ficoll-Paque density gradient centrifugation was used to isolate PBMCs. The TCR comes from an adult woman who had mild COVID-19 (a few samples of this study predate the infection). The sample titles of this study are shuffled in the database, so cell type and time point are left out; the donor was told from shared clones. The sequencing sample was made of PBMCs or a T cell subset sorted from them (not recorded which).

This receptor carries the CDR3 CASSSPGTSGGPFQETQYF. At the DNA level, the sequence is TGTGCCAGCAGCTCACCCGGGACTAGCGGGGGACCATTCCAAGAGACCCAGTACTTC. The sequence links TRBV7-2 to TRBJ2-5; 14 bases in between match TRBD2. The CDR1 and CDR2 encoded by the germline V gene are SGHTA and FQGNSA. The CDR3, from cysteine to phenylalanine, totals 19 residues. The kept DNA is CDR3 alone, 57 bases in frame from the first base. Trimming takes 4 bases off V and 1 base off J; junction bases not matched to a gene: 11.